Below, one T cell receptor (beta chain) is given with its context. Its antigen remains unidentified. The data were taken from a study of cytomegalovirus exposure and HLA in healthy donors. Study-level information: Most genotyped donors, roughly 83% of 300 to 400, had Caucasian-associated genetic ancestry.

General study findings and limits: High specificity and sensitivity for cytomegalovirus status were reported for the classifier.

The CDR3 has 13 amino acids. Germline V CDR1 and CDR2: MNHEY, SMNVEV (reference sequence). V was clipped by 2 bases and J by 7 bases, with 11 bases between them. In the PCR, 60 Vbeta and 13 Jbeta primers were used. Profiled with immunoSEQ multiplex PCR; TCRdb holds only in-frame clones, not every one. The table has over 85,000 clones, 63% seen once. Specimen: PBMCs. The sequence came from a human donor in good health. V usage is TRBV27 and J usage is TRBJ1-2; D is possibly TRBD1 (5 bases). The CDR3, as DNA: TGTGCCAGCAGTTTAAAGGGGTCGGGTGGCTACACCTTC. Its translation is CASSLKGSGGYTF.